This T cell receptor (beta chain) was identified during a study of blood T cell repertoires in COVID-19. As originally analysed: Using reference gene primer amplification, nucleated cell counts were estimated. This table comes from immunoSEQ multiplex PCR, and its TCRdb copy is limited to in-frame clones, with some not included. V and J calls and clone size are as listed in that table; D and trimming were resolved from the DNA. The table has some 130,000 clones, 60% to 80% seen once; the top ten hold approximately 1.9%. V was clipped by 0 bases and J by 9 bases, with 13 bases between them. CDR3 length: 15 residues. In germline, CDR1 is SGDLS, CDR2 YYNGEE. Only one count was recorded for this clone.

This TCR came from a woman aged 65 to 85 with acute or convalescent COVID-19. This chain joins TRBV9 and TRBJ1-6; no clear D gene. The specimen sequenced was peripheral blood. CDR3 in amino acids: CASSVAFKSGSPLHF. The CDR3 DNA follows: TGTGCCAGCAGCGTAGCCTTCAAAAGCGGTTCACCCCTCCACTTT. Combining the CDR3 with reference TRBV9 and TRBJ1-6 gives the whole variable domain DSGVTQTPKHLITATGQRVTLRCSPRSGDLSVYWYQQSLDQGLQFLIQYYNGEERAKGNILERFSAQQFPDLHSELNLSSLELGDSALYFCASSVAFKSGSPLHFGNGTRLTVT.